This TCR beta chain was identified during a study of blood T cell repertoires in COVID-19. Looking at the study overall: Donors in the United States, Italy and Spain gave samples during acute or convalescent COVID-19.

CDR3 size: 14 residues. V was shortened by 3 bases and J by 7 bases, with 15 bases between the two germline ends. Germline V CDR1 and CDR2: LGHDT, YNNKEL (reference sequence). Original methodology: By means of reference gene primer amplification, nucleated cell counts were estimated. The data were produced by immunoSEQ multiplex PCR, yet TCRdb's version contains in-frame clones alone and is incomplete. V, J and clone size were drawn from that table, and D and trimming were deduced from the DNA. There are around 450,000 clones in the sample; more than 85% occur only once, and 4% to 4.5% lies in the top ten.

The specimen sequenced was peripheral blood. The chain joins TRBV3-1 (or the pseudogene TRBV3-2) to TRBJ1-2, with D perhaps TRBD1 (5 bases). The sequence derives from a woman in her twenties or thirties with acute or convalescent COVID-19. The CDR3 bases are TGTGCCAGCAGCCATCGCGACAGATCGAGTGGCTACACCTTC. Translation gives CASSHRDRSSGYTF.